The sequence of this TCR beta chain was determined in a study of OX40 agonist ivuxolimab in advanced cancers. Study overall: Patients in dose escalation had liver, melanoma, kidney or head and neck cancers.

This clone was seen once. Its matching antigen is unknown. Trimming pared 5 bases from V and 2 bases from J, leaving 18 bases between. The CDR3 totals 16 residues. CDR1 and CDR2 (germline): SGHVS, FNYEAQ. Produced via immunoSEQ multiplex PCR; TCRdb's table is partial and in-frame only. The sample lists about 15,000 clones; about 85% were seen once. General study findings and limits: CD4+ T cells averaged fewer expanded clones than CD8+ T cells.

The source of this sequence is an adult with an advanced solid tumor such as melanoma, head and neck, liver or kidney cancer. The sequencing used CD4+ or CD8+ T cells sorted from blood, collected in a trial of the OX40 agonist ivuxolimab. The rearrangement joins TRBV7-6 to TRBJ1-2, with D unclear. CDR3 loop: CASSAWPVPTNYGYTF. The CDR3 coding sequence is TGTGCCAGCAGCGCATGGCCGGTGCCTACAAACTATGGCTACACCTTC.